This TCR beta chain stems from a study of shared clonotypes between healthy human individuals. Study-wide points: Some naive CD4 clonotypes, around 4.7%, turned up in common across a handful of donors.

Regarding this clone: Antigen specificity is unknown. A read error may be the cause here, since a much bigger clone is one base away. Other DNA sequences of this sample code for an identical CDR3.

Clones were sequenced by immunoSEQ multiplex PCR, and TCRdb holds only the in-frame ones, with some missing. The sample contains more than 2 million clones, 85% to 95% of which appear only once. V gave up 4 bases and J gave up 4 bases; unmatched junction bases: 2. CDR3 size: 14 residues. Germline CDR1 reads SGHAT; CDR2 reads FQNNGV. J is TRBJ1-5 and V is TRBV11-2, with 9 bases aligning to TRBD1. This sequence originates from a man aged 18 to 30 in good health. The sequencing input was naive CD4+ T cells sorted from blood. As to subset: CD45RA+ positively selected. CDR3 loop: CASSSGQGNQPQHF. The CDR3 DNA is TGTGCCAGCAGCTCCGGACAGGGGAATCAGCCCCAGCATTTT.